Each of the 12 T cell receptor beta chains below was sequenced from the same sample in a study of blood T cell repertoires in COVID-19. Method: immunoSEQ multiplex PCR; TCRdb's copy keeps in-frame clones and lacks some. The data contain under 450,000 clones, 87% of them singletons. The specimen was PBMCs or T cells enriched from blood (not recorded which). The receptor set was obtained from a man aged 30 to 39 who had recovered from COVID-19.

This clone was observed a few times. The CDR3 region is CASSHQGENTEAFF. The CDR3 region has the DNA TGCGCCAGCAGCCACCAGGGGGAAAACACTGAAGCTTTCTTT. The J gene is TRBJ1-1, the V gene TRBV4-3; 7 nucleotides match TRBD1. The V gene's germline CDR1 is LGHNA and CDR2 YSLEER. The CDR3 has 14 residues. The V gene end was trimmed by 3 bases and the J gene end by 2 bases; junction bases not matched to a gene: 3.

The chain joins TRBV23-1 to TRBJ2-2; 8 positions match TRBD1. TRBV23-1 is placed among ORFs of uncertain function. The length of the CDR3 is 14 residues. V dropped 10 bases and J dropped 1; count of bases not matched to a gene: 5. CDR3 nucleotide sequence: TGCGCCATCTGGGGGACAGGGAACACCGGGGAGCTGTTTTTT. This translates into CAIWGTGNTGELFF.

The V call is TRBV7-2, the J call TRBJ1-1; tentative D call: TRBD1 (5 bases). Germline CDR1 is SGHTA and CDR2 is FQGNSA. V gave up 1 base and J gave up 5 bases, with 11 bases separating them. The CDR3 totals 14 residues. Here the CDR3 DNA reads TGTGCCAGCAGCTTAGTTTCCAGGGCGACTGAAGCTTTCTTT. It encodes CASSLVSRATEAFF.

The gene calls are TRBV3-1 (or the pseudogene TRBV3-2) and TRBJ2-3; 12 bases are a match to TRBD2. V dropped 5 bases and J dropped 1; count of bases not matched to a gene: 1. CDR3 length: 15 amino acids. Germline values: CDR1 LGHDT, CDR2 YNNKEL (reference sequence). Here the CDR3 reads CASSSSGGGTDTQYF. In DNA, the CDR3 is TGTGCCAGCAGCTCTAGCGGGGGGGGCACAGATACGCAGTATTTT.

The sample holds one count of this clone. V and J are TRBV19 and TRBJ1-6; 9 bases line up with TRBD1. Germline lookup yields CDR1 LNHDA and CDR2 SQIVND (reference sequence). The CDR3 runs 15 residues. J was trimmed by 7 bases and V by 1 base; bases with no gene match: 2. This CDR3 is CASSIGDRVNSPLHF. In nucleotides, the CDR3 is TGTGCCAGTAGTATAGGGGACAGGGTGAATTCACCCCTCCACTTT.

This clone was picked up one time. The same CDR3 also results from other DNA sequences found in this sample. This rearrangement joins TRBV30 to TRBJ1-1; possible D gene TRBD1, 6 bases. From germline, CDR1 is GTSNPN and CDR2 SVGIG (reference sequence). The V gene lost 2 bases and the J gene lost 0 bases, with 7 bases spanning the gap. The CDR3 has 13 amino acids. The CDR3 coding sequence is TGTGCCTGGAGTACAGGGTTGAACACTGAAGCTTTCTTT. Translation gives CAWSTGLNTEAFF.

This clone was recorded a few times. The chain joins TRBV29-1 to TRBJ1-1, with TRBD1 matching over 8 bases. From germline, CDR1 is SQVTM and CDR2 ANQGSEA. Germline trimming cut 6 bases from V and 8 bases from J; bases unmatched to any gene: 8. CDR3 length: 12 amino acids. The CDR3 loop reads CSVGQARTEAFF. The CDR3, as DNA: TGCAGCGTGGGACAGGCCCGTACCGAAGCTTTCTTT. Supplemented by reference TRBV29-1 and TRBJ1-1, the full variable domain reads SAVISQKPSRDICQRGTSLTIQCQVDSQVTMMFWYRQQPGQSLTLIATANQGSEATYESGFVIDKFPISRPNLTFSTLTVSNMSPEDSSIYLCSVGQARTEAFFGQGTRLTVV.

A note on this clone: This same CDR3 is encoded by further DNA sequences in the sample. CDR3 sequence (DNA): TGTGCCACCAGTGATTCCGGGCAGGGGGGCACCGGGGAGCTGTTTTTT. Translated, it gives CATSDSGQGGTGELFF. This chain connects TRBV24-1 to TRBJ2-2; D is possibly TRBD1 (7 bases). V shed 2 bases and J shed 4 bases, with 13 bases lying between them. CDR1 and CDR2 (germline): KGHDR, SFDVKD. The CDR3 covers 16 residues.

The chain joins TRBV10-1 to TRBJ2-3; TRBD2 matches 10 bases. Germline V gene lookup returns CDR1 WNHNN and CDR2 SYGVQD (reference sequence). The CDR3 runs to 15 residues. Losses at the gene ends were 6 bases for V and 4 bases for J; bases not matched to a gene: 7. CDR3 protein: CASSPSGGPPDTQYF. CDR3 sequence (DNA): TGCGCCAGCAGCCCTAGCGGGGGACCCCCAGATACGCAGTATTTT.

The J gene is TRBJ1-2, the V gene TRBV2; D is possibly TRBD1 (6 bases). V lost 6 bases and J 4 bases, leaving 18 bases between the germline ends. CDR1 is SNHLY and CDR2 is FYNNEI in the germline V gene. The CDR3 spans 15 residues. CDR3 nucleotide sequence: TGTGCCAGCAGAATGCCCAGGGGATTAGCCTATGGCTACACCTTC. Translated: CASRMPRGLAYGYTF.

The CDR3 sequence is CASSTRTGSNQPQHF. In DNA, the CDR3 is TGTGCCAGCAGTACAAGGACAGGAAGCAATCAGCCCCAGCATTTT. J is TRBJ1-5 and V is TRBV7-2, with TRBD1 identical over 7 bases. V gave up 6 bases and J gave up 1 base; unmatched junction bases: 6. In germline, CDR1 is SGHTA, CDR2 FQGNSA. The CDR3 loop spans 15 amino acids.

The chain recombines TRBV13 with TRBJ2-2, with 8 nucleotides matching TRBD1. The CDR3 sequence is 15 residues long. The V and J ends lost 3 bases and 1 base, in that order; junction bases with no gene match: 1. Germline V CDR1 and CDR2: PRHDT, FYEKMQ (reference sequence). CDR3 coding DNA: TGTGCCAGCAGCTTCACAGGGGGGAACACCGGGGAGCTGTTTTTT. Translated, it gives CASSFTGGNTGELFF. Based on the CDR3 plus reference TRBV13 and TRBJ2-2, the full variable domain is AAGVIQSPRHLIKEKRETATLKCYPIPRHDTVYWYQQGPGQDPQFLISFYEKMQSDKGSIPDRFSAQQFSDYHSELNMSSLELGDSALYFCASSFTGGNTGELFFGEGSRLTVL.